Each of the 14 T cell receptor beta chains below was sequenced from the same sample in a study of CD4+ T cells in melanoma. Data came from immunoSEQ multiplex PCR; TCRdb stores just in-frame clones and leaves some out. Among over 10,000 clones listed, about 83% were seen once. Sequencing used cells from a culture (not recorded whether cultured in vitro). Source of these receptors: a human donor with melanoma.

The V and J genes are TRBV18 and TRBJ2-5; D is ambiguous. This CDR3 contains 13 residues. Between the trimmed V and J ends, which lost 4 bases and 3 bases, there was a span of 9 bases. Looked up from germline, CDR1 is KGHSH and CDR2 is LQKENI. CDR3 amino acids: CASSQRNEETQYF. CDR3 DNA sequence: TGTGCCAGCTCACAAAGGAACGAAGAGACCCAGTACTTC.

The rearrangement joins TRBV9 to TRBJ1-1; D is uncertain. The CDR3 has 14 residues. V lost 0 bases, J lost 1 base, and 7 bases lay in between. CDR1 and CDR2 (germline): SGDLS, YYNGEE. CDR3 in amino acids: CASSVGIGNTEAFF. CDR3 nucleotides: TGTGCCAGCAGCGTAGGTATAGGGAACACTGAAGCTTTCTTT.

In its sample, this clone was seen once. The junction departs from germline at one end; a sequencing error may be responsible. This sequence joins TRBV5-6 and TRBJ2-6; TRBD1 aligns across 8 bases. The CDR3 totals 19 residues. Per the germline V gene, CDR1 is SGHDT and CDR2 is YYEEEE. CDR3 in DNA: TGTGCCAGCAGCTTTCGCCCGGGGCGGTCAGTGCAGGGGGCCAACGTCCTGGCTTTC. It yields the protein CASSFRPGRSVQGANVLAF.

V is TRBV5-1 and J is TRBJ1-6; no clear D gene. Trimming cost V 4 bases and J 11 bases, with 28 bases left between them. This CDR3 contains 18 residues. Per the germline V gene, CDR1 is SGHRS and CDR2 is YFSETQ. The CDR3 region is CASSRTLGGSNLGAPLHF. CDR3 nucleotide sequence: TGCGCCAGCAGCCGAACGTTGGGAGGATCTAACCTAGGAGCACCCCTCCACTTT.

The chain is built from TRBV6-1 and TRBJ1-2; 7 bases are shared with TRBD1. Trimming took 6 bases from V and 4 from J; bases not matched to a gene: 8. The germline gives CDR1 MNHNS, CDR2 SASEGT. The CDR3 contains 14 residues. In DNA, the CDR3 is TGTGCCAGCAGAGCTCTCGGACAGGCCTATGGCTACACCTTC. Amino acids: CASRALGQAYGYTF.

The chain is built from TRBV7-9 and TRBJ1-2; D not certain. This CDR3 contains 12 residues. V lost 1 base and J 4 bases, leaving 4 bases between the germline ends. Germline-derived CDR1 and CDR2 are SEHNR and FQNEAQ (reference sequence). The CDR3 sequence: CASSLEGYGYTF. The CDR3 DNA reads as TGTGCCAGCAGCTTAGAGGGCTATGGCTACACCTTC. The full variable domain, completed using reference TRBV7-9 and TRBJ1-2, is DTGVSQNPRHKITKRGQNVTFRCDPISEHNRLYWYRQTLGQGPEFLTYFQNEAQLEKSRLLSDRFSAERPKGSFSTLEIQRTEQGDSAMYLCASSLEGYGYTFGSGTRLTVV.

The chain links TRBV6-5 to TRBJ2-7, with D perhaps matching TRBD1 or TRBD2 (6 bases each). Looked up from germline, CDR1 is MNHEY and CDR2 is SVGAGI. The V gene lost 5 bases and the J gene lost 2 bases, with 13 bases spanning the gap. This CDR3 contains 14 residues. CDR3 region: CASSEKGGTYEQYF. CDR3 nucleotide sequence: TGTGCCAGCAGTGAAAAGGGGGGAACCTACGAGCAGTACTTC.

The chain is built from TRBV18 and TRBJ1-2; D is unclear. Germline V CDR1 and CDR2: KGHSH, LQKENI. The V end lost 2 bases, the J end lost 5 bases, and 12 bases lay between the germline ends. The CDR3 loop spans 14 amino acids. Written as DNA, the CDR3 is TGTGCCAGCTCACCAGGGGTACAGTCTTATGGCTACACCTTC. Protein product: CASSPGVQSYGYTF.

This CDR3 reads CASSRGGAREEKLFF. CDR3 nucleotides: TGTGCCAGCAGTCGTGGTGGGGCGCGAGAAGAAAAACTGTTTTTT. The chain couples TRBV5-4 to TRBJ1-4; perhaps TRBD1 as D (5 bases). V gave up 5 bases and J gave up 8 bases, with 19 bases separating them. Germline loops: CDR1 SGHNT, CDR2 YYREEE (reference sequence). The CDR3 extends over 15 amino acids.

Here the CDR3 reads CASNLDRWNTEAFF. The CDR3 nucleotides are TGTGCCAGCAACCTGGACAGATGGAACACTGAAGCTTTCTTT. V usage is TRBV4-2 and J usage is TRBJ1-1; D may be TRBD1 (6 bases). CDR1 LGHNA and CDR2 YNFKEQ come from the germline V gene. Trimming pared 7 bases from V and 1 base from J, leaving 13 bases between. The CDR3 spans 14 residues.

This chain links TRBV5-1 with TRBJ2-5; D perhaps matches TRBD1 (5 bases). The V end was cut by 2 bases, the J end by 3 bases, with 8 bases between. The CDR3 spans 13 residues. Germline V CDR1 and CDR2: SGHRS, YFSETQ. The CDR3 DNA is TGCGCCAGCAGCTTCCAGGGTGAAGAGACCCAGTACTTC. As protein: CASSFQGEETQYF.

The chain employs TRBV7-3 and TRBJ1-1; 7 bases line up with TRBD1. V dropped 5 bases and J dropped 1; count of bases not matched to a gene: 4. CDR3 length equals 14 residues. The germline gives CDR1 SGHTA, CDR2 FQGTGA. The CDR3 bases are TGTGCCAGCAGCAGGCAGGGGGGGAACACTGAAGCTTTCTTT. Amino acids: CASSRQGGNTEAFF.

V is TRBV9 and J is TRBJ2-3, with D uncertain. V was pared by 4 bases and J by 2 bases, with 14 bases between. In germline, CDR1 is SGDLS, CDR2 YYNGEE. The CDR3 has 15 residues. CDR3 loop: CASSSRADITDTQYF. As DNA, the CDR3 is TGTGCCAGCAGCTCCCGGGCAGACATCACAGATACGCAGTATTTT.

The CDR3: CASSFNGDYEQYF. The CDR3, as DNA: TGTGCCTCTAGTTTCAACGGCGACTACGAGCAGTACTTC. The chain uses TRBV19 and TRBJ2-7; unclear D gene. This CDR3 is built from 13 residues. Germline CDR1 LNHDA, CDR2 SQIVND (reference sequence). Between the trimmed V and J ends, which lost 11 bases and 3 bases, there was a span of 17 bases.